Shown below are 32 T cell receptor beta chains from a single sample sequenced in a study of T-cell reconstitution after alpha-beta-depleted transplantation in children. Using unique molecular identifiers, the investigators prepared the TCRbeta library. MiXCR, applied by TCRdb to the PCR reads, yields one record per CDR3 protein. Of approximately 240,000 distinct CDR3 sequences in the sample, about a tenth were seen once. The sample here was PBMCs, taken before TCRalphabeta/CD19-depleted stem cell transplant. The receptors were gathered from a child less than two years old with acute myeloid leukemia, due to receive a stem cell transplant.

Details on this clonotype: Relative to the germline gene, one junction end is altered; a read error may explain this. The chain recombines TRBV28 with TRBJ1-1, with a weak D call TRBD1 (6 bases). Germline V CDR1 and CDR2: MDHEN, SYDVKM. This CDR3 comprises 11 residues. The CDR3 nucleotides are TGTGCCAGCAGTTTGTTGGGTGAGGGACAATTT. It yields the protein CASSLLGEGQF. The full variable domain, with the rest looked up from reference TRBV28 and TRBJ1-1, is DVKVTQSSRYLVKRTGEKVFLECVQDMDHENMFWYRQDPGLGLRLIYFSYDVKMKEKGDIPEGYSVSREKKERFSLILESASTNQTSMYLCASSLLGEGQFGQGTRLTVV.

This clonotype was counted ten times or more. The chain couples TRBV20-1 to TRBJ2-3, with 11 bases lining up with TRBD1. V gave up 5 bases and J gave up 3 bases; unmatched junction bases: 4. The CDR3 is made up of 14 amino acids. The germline CDR1 and CDR2 sequences are DFQATT and SNEGSKA (reference sequence). Written as DNA, the CDR3 is TGCAGTGCTGGGGACAGGGGGGAAACAGATACGCAGTATTTT. It is translated as CSAGDRGETDTQYF.

This clonotype came up many times. V is TRBV7-8 and J is TRBJ1-1; D gene unclear. The CDR3 sequence is 16 residues long. The V end was cut by 7 bases, the J end by 0 bases, with 18 bases between. Germline-derived CDR1 and CDR2 are SGHVS and FQNEAQ. The CDR3 sequence is CASTLGRREMNTEAFF. The CDR3 DNA reads as TGTGCCAGCACCTTGGGAAGAAGGGAGATGAACACTGAAGCTTTCTTT.

This clonotype was seen ten or more times. The chain employs TRBV5-1 and TRBJ1-4, with D possibly matching TRBD1 (5 bases). There are 15 residues in the CDR3. V was shortened by 4 bases and J by 8 bases, with 18 bases between the two germline ends. CDR1 SGHRS and CDR2 YFSETQ come from the germline V gene. CDR3 sequence reads: CASSQGTGSGEKLFF. The CDR3 bases are TGCGCCAGCAGCCAGGGCACGGGGTCAGGAGAAAAACTGTTTTTT.

Many counts were recorded for this clonotype. The chain combines TRBV5-1 with TRBJ2-1; D might be TRBD2 (5 bases). CDR1 SGHRS and CDR2 YFSETQ come from the germline V gene. The CDR3 sequence is 12 residues long. Trimming stripped 6 bases from V and 7 bases from J, with 11 bases between. As DNA, the CDR3 is TGCGCCAGCACGGGCGGGCGGAATGAGCAGTTCTTC. Its protein product is CASTGGRNEQFF.

V and J are TRBV29-1 and TRBJ2-5; 8 bases align to TRBD2. Germline CDR1 is SQVTM and CDR2 is ANQGSEA. CDR3 length: 12 amino acids. V shed 7 bases and J 1 base; nucleotides not matched to a gene: 2. The CDR3 DNA reads TGCAGCGCGGGGGGGGCCCAAGAGACCCAGTACTTC. Translating it yields CSAGGAQETQYF. Based on the CDR3 plus reference TRBV29-1 and TRBJ2-5, the full variable domain is SAVISQKPSRDICQRGTSLTIQCQVDSQVTMMFWYRQQPGQSLTLIATANQGSEATYESGFVIDKFPISRPNLTFSTLTVSNMSPEDSSIYLCSAGGAQETQYFGPGTRLLVL.

This clonotype came up many times. V gene TRBV24-1 combines with J gene TRBJ1-1, with 7 positions matching TRBD1. CDR1 and CDR2 from the germline V gene are KGHDR and SFDVKD. The CDR3 is 13 amino acids. Unmatched junction bases numbered 2, after V lost 3 bases and J lost 5 bases. CDR3 loop: CATSDPGGTEAFF. CDR3 DNA sequence: TGTGCCACCAGTGATCCAGGGGGAACTGAAGCTTTCTTT.

This clonotype was recorded many times. The DNA for the CDR3 is TGTGCCATCGGGGAAGTTAGTGGAGTGGAGACCCAGTACTTC. This encodes CAIGEVSGVETQYF. The genes are TRBV10-3 and TRBJ2-5; D is uncertain. The CDR3 is made up of 14 amino acids. Germline assignment: CDR1 ENHRY and CDR2 SYGVKD. V lost 8 bases and J lost 5, with 18 bases in between.

This clonotype was picked up many times. V gene TRBV5-1 combines with J gene TRBJ1-2; 7 bases are shared with TRBD1. The length of the CDR3 is 15 residues. V was clipped by 0 bases and J by 5 bases; unmatched bases: 7. Germline-derived CDR1 and CDR2 are SGHRS and YFSETQ. In nucleotides, the CDR3 is TGCGCCAGCAGCTTGGGCGACAGGGCCACGTATGGCTACACCTTC. It encodes CASSLGDRATYGYTF.

This clonotype was found many times. The genes are TRBV5-1 and TRBJ2-7; D could derive from TRBD1 or TRBD2 (5 bases each). Trimming removed 4 bases at V and 1 base at J, with 15 bases between. The CDR3 runs 15 residues. Germline CDR1 SGHRS, CDR2 YFSETQ. CDR3 bases: TGCGCCAGCAGCCCTACCGGGACGGAATCCTACGAGCAGTACTTC. Amino acid sequence: CASSPTGTESYEQYF.

This clonotype was observed many times. The chain's CDR3 is CASSEEGIGTDTQYF. The CDR3 bases are TGTGCCAGCAGTGAAGAAGGCATCGGCACAGATACGCAGTATTTT. V and J are TRBV2 and TRBJ2-3; D not certain. Germline values: CDR1 SNHLY, CDR2 FYNNEI. The CDR3 length is 15 residues. V lost 1 base and J lost 1, with 9 bases in between.

This clonotype was observed at least ten times. J is TRBJ2-7 and V is TRBV20-1; 9 bases match TRBD2. Unmatched junction bases numbered 6, after V lost 4 bases and J lost 2 bases. Germline CDR1 and CDR2: DFQATT and SNEGSKA (reference sequence). The CDR3 is 14 amino acids. This CDR3 reads CSATPLAGTYEQYF. The DNA for the CDR3 is TGCAGTGCTACGCCCCTAGCGGGAACCTACGAGCAGTACTTC.

This clonotype was found many times. The chain links TRBV6-2 or TRBV6-3 to TRBJ2-1; D is possibly TRBD1 (6 bases). Trimming took off 7 bases at V and 0 bases at J, with 16 bases between the two ends. The CDR3 covers 16 residues. Germline V gives CDR1 MNHEY, CDR2 SVGEGT. CDR3 protein: CASKGYQGRSYNEQFF. For the CDR3, the DNA is TGTGCCAGCAAGGGTTACCAGGGGCGCTCCTACAATGAGCAGTTCTTC.

V gene TRBV10-1 combines with J gene TRBJ1-3; a weak D match, TRBD1 (5 bases). V was cut by 3 bases and J by 1 base, with 10 bases left in between. Germline V gene lookup returns CDR1 WNHNN and CDR2 SYGVQD (reference sequence). This CDR3 spans 15 amino acids. CDR3 sequence (DNA): TGCGCCAGCAGTGAAGGGACGGCGTCTGGAAACACCATATATTTT. Translating it yields CASSEGTASGNTIYF.

At least ten counts were recorded for this clonotype. The J gene is TRBJ2-7, the V gene TRBV28; D possibly matches TRBD1 or TRBD2 (5 bases each). This CDR3 spans 14 amino acids. V was clipped by 6 bases and J by 2 bases, with 14 bases between them. Germline V CDR1 and CDR2: MDHEN, SYDVKM. The CDR3 DNA reads TGTGCCAGCAGGTATTCGGGACGCACCTACGAGCAGTACTTC. It specifies CASRYSGRTYEQYF.

This clonotype was counted at least ten times. V is TRBV10-1 and J is TRBJ2-3; 7 bases map to TRBD2. CDR3 length: 16 residues. Germline CDR1 reads WNHNN; CDR2 reads SYGVQD (reference sequence). V lost 1 base, J lost 0 bases, and 4 bases stayed unmatched. The CDR3 coding sequence is TGCGCCAGCAGTGAGTGGGGGGGGAGAAGCACAGATACGCAGTATTTT. Protein sequence: CASSEWGGRSTDTQYF.

At least ten counts were recorded for this clonotype. The chain couples TRBV18 to TRBJ1-4; 8 nucleotides agree with TRBD1. The CDR3 runs 14 residues. Trimming cost V 5 bases and J 4 bases; bases outside gene matches: 3. Germline values: CDR1 KGHSH, CDR2 LQKENI. The DNA for the CDR3 is TGTGCCAGCTCAACGACAGGGGTTAATGAAAAACTGTTTTTT. Its translation: CASSTTGVNEKLFF.

At least ten counts were recorded for this clonotype. V is TRBV20-1 and J is TRBJ2-7; 13 bases map to TRBD2. CDR1 is DFQATT, CDR2 SNEGSKA, per germline (reference sequence). This CDR3 has 16 residues. The trim removed 3 bases at V and 0 bases at J, leaving 5 bases unmatched. CDR3 amino acids: CSASSGTSGNSYEQYF. The CDR3 DNA sequence: TGCAGTGCTAGCTCCGGGACTAGCGGGAACTCCTACGAGCAGTACTTC.

This clonotype was recorded many times. The V and J genes are TRBV5-1 and TRBJ1-4, with TRBD1 matching over 8 bases. The CDR3 is 17 amino acids. Germline trimming cut 6 bases from V and 7 bases from J; bases unmatched to any gene: 17. The germline V gene encodes CDR1 SGHRS and CDR2 YFSETQ. The CDR3 DNA sequence: TGCGCCAGCACCCTCTCCGGGACAGGTTATGGGGGTGAAAAACTGTTTTTT. Protein: CASTLSGTGYGGEKLFF.

This clonotype appeared many times. CDR3 in amino acids: CSARSSSLYEQYF. The CDR3 DNA reads TGCAGTGCTAGAAGCTCCTCCTTGTACGAGCAGTACTTC. The chain couples TRBV20-1 to TRBJ2-7, with D unclear. The CDR3 is made up of 13 amino acids. With 2 bases removed from V and 4 bases from J, the gap between germline ends came to 12 bases. CDR1 and CDR2 (germline): DFQATT, SNEGSKA (reference sequence).

This clonotype came up many times. V and J are TRBV2 and TRBJ1-2, with 9 bases lining up with TRBD1. J lost 5 bases, V lost 4 bases, and 2 bases had no gene match. The CDR3 is 13 residues long. Germline V gene data show CDR1 as SNHLY and CDR2 as FYNNEI. DNA of the CDR3: TGTGCCAGCAGTGGGGACAGGGAATATGGCTACACCTTC. Amino acids: CASSGDREYGYTF.

This clonotype occurred many times. The rearrangement uses TRBV7-8 and TRBJ1-2, with D tentatively TRBD1 (5 bases). The CDR3 totals 13 residues. The germline V gene has CDR1 SGHVS and CDR2 FQNEAQ. V dropped 1 base and J dropped 6 bases, with 9 bases sitting between them. The CDR3 sequence is CASSLDRKDGYTF. The CDR3 nucleotides read TGTGCCAGCAGCTTAGACAGGAAAGATGGCTACACCTTC. Based on the CDR3 plus reference TRBV7-8 and TRBJ1-2, the full variable domain is GAGVSQSPRYKVAKRGQDVALRCDPISGHVSLFWYQQALGQGPEFLTYFQNEAQLDKSGLPSDRFFAERPEGSVSTLKIQRTQQEDSAVYLCASSLDRKDGYTFGSGTRLTVV.

This clonotype was seen many times. The chain employs TRBV9 and TRBJ2-7; 11 positions match TRBD1. The CDR3 covers 14 residues. The ends lost 2 bases at V and 2 bases at J; junction bases unmatched: 0. The germline V gene has CDR1 SGDLS and CDR2 YYNGEE. The CDR3 is CASSVGQGAYEQYF. CDR3 coding DNA: TGTGCCAGCAGCGTGGGACAGGGGGCCTACGAGCAGTACTTC.

This clonotype was seen repeatedly, ten times or more. CDR3 sequence: CASSVDVGDSYEQYF. CDR3 in DNA: TGTGCCAGCAGCGTAGATGTGGGGGACTCCTACGAGCAGTACTTC. The chain uses TRBV9 and TRBJ2-7; D could derive from TRBD1 or TRBD2 (5 bases each). Trimming removed 0 bases at V and 0 bases at J, with 10 bases between. Per the germline V gene, CDR1 is SGDLS and CDR2 is YYNGEE. The CDR3 totals 15 residues.

This clonotype came up many times. V gene TRBV15 combines with J gene TRBJ2-1; D perhaps matches TRBD2 (5 bases). CDR3 length: 15 amino acids. The germline V and J ends were trimmed by 0 bases and 4 bases, with 10 bases remaining between them. The V gene's germline CDR1 is LNHNV and CDR2 YYDKDF (reference sequence). CDR3 bases: TGTGCCACCAGCAGAGATGGCGGACTGTACAATGAGCAGTTCTTC. It specifies CATSRDGGLYNEQFF.

In this sample, this clonotype turned up many times. This rearrangement joins TRBV5-1 to TRBJ2-1; D is perhaps TRBD1 (5 bases). Trimming took off 4 bases at V and 9 bases at J, with 20 bases between the two ends. The CDR3 consists of 15 residues. Germline CDR1 is SGHRS and CDR2 is YFSETQ. The CDR3 reads CASSLDSVGHPEQFF. CDR3 coding DNA: TGCGCCAGCAGCCTTGACAGCGTTGGCCACCCTGAGCAGTTCTTC.

This clonotype has a count of ten or more. This chain uses TRBV5-1 with TRBJ2-1; D uncertain. Trimming cost V 4 bases and J 5 bases, with 10 bases left between them. This CDR3 region has 13 residues. CDR1 and CDR2 (germline): SGHRS, YFSETQ. CDR3: CASSPDGDNEQFF. The DNA for the CDR3 is TGCGCCAGCAGCCCCGATGGGGACAATGAGCAGTTCTTC.

A few counts support this clonotype. V gene TRBV6-1 combines with J gene TRBJ2-3; 8 positions match TRBD2. This CDR3 is 15 amino acids long. With V trimmed by 6 bases and J by 0 bases, 5 bases remained unmatched. Germline CDR1 and CDR2: MNHNS and SASEGT. In nucleotides, the CDR3 is TGTGCCAGCAGATGGACTAGCCTCAGCACAGATACGCAGTATTTT. This sequence encodes CASRWTSLSTDTQYF.

At least ten counts were recorded for this clonotype. The genes are TRBV27 and TRBJ1-3; 9 bases agree with TRBD1. Trimming cost V 2 bases and J 0 bases; bases outside gene matches: 5. The CDR3 contains 17 residues. Per the germline V gene, CDR1 is MNHEY and CDR2 is SMNVEV (reference sequence). CDR3 residues: CASSLRWDRASGNTIYF. DNA for the CDR3: TGTGCCAGCAGTTTACGATGGGACAGGGCCTCTGGAAACACCATATATTTT.

This clonotype was observed at least ten times. The chain uses TRBV20-1 and TRBJ2-1; tentatively, D is TRBD2 (5 bases). The germline CDR1 and CDR2 sequences are DFQATT and SNEGSKA (reference sequence). The CDR3 has 14 amino acids. V was pared by 6 bases and J by 6 bases, with 18 bases between. CDR3 sequence reads: CSARPLGDRNEQFF. DNA of the CDR3: TGCAGTGCCCGCCCGCTGGGAGATCGCAATGAGCAGTTCTTC.

This clonotype was recorded at least ten times. The chain carries TRBV3-1 and TRBJ2-1; D tentatively reads TRBD1 or TRBD2 (5 bases each). Trimming took 8 bases from V and 7 from J, leaving 15 bases between them. CDR3 length: 13 residues. The V gene's germline CDR1 is LGHDT and CDR2 YNNKEL (reference sequence). The CDR3: CASAGTTENEQFF. CDR3 DNA: TGTGCCAGCGCCGGGACCACCGAGAATGAGCAGTTCTTC.

In this sample, this clonotype turned up many times. This chain uses TRBV20-1 with TRBJ2-5; no clear D. This CDR3 comprises 14 residues. Germline loops: CDR1 DFQATT, CDR2 SNEGSKA (reference sequence). Trimming removed 5 bases from V and 3 bases from J, with 16 bases in between. In nucleotides, the CDR3 is TGCAGTGCTCCCAGTCGGTGGTTGGAAGAGACCCAGTACTTC. It codes for CSAPSRWLEETQYF.